There are a few counts of the clone carrying this T cell receptor beta chain. Antigen specificity is unknown. The data derive from a study of T cells in Graves' hyperthyroidism and ophthalmopathy. From RNA transcripts, TCR beta CDR3 regions were amplified. In the first-round RT-PCR of the TCR CDR3, the HTBI primer set was used. TCRdb re-called the multiplex PCR reads through MiXCR, storing one row per CDR3 protein. The sample shows hundreds of thousands of distinct CDR3 sequences, 15% to 20% of them seen only once. The study left out patients who had uncontrolled infection, other autoimmune disease, pregnancy or lactation. V was clipped by 4 bases and J by 6 bases; unmatched bases: 4. Per germline, CDR1 SGHDT and CDR2 YYEEEE. CDR3 length: 13 amino acids. General observations from the study: Progression to ophthalmopathy was predicted a median of approximately seven months early. Stable hyperthyroidism and ophthalmopathy were separated using 13 V-J signatures. Among clonotypes expanded in thyroid above 0.001, most were also found in blood.

The clonotype was recovered from a young woman with Graves' ophthalmopathy. The chain employs TRBV5-6 and TRBJ1-1; 9 nucleotides agree with TRBD1. The sequencing sample was made of blood. The CDR3 bases are TGTGCCAGCAGCCTACAGGGGGCTCCTGAAGCTTTCTTT. It codes for CASSLQGAPEAFF.